This T cell receptor (beta chain) was sequenced during a study of cytomegalovirus exposure and HLA in healthy donors. Findings and limits, study-wide: Later, an analysis showed that TCR beta chains associated with HLA were more clonally expanded than others that were equally common. Association of a missense DCLRE1C variant with TCR beta V- and J-gene trimming was reported in a later analysis. The authors listed around 150 TCR beta chains as cytomegalovirus-associated.

PCR was performed using 60 Vbeta and 13 Jbeta primers. Original handling: Around 76 million unique TCR beta chains, some 11 million shared, were counted in a later analysis. Only in-frame clones appear in the TCRdb table, and some are missing; sequencing was by immunoSEQ multiplex PCR. V and J calls and clone size are copied from that table; D and trimming were computed from the DNA. The sample carries roughly 120,000 clones, about 74% recorded once. About this clone: Its antigen is undetermined.

This CDR3 is 17 amino acids long. V lost 2 bases and J lost 2; bases outside the gene matches: 12. Looked up from germline, CDR1 is MDHEN and CDR2 is SYDVKM. The sequenced material came from PBMCs. The chain is built from TRBV28 and TRBJ2-7, with TRBD2 matching over 7 bases. This TCR was sampled from a woman aged 50 to 65 in good health and CMV-seropositive. CDR3 sequence (DNA): TGTGCCAGCAGTTTAGGACGGATCGGGGGGACTACCTACGAGCAGTACTTC. This sequence encodes CASSLGRIGGTTYEQYF.